This T cell receptor beta chain was captured by sequencing in a study of technical replicates of blood from several donors. CDR1 is LNHDA, CDR2 SQIVND, per germline (reference sequence). The CDR3 totals 15 residues. J lost 4 bases, V lost 6 bases, and 8 bases had no gene match. Profiled with immunoSEQ multiplex PCR; TCRdb holds only in-frame clones, not every one. The sample consists of approximately 13,000 clones, roughly 77% of them appearing once. This chain links TRBV19 with TRBJ2-1, with 8 bases matching TRBD2. The sequencing input was PBMCs. The TCR was taken from a human donor in good health. CDR3 nucleotide sequence: TGTGCCAGTAGCAAGGGACTAGGATTGTACAATGAGCAGTTCTTC. This gives the protein CASSKGLGLYNEQFF.